The source of this TCR beta chain is a study of blood T cells in healthy people across ages. Study-level findings and limits: Observed TCR beta diversity per million T cells went down as age went up. This fall followed a roughly linear course with age.

Using a J-beta primer mix together with a sample-barcoded 5' primer, a second PCR was run for 7 to 11 cycles. One entry per CDR3 protein results from TCRdb running MiXCR on the 5' RACE reads. The sample includes 1,500,000 or so distinct CDR3 sequences, around 55% of them seen just once. The CDR3 totals 17 residues. CDR1 and CDR2 from the germline V gene are SNHLY and FYNNEI. Trimming took off 5 bases at V and 2 bases at J, with 21 bases between the two ends. Remarks on this clonotype: Its antigen is not identified.

What was sequenced was blood. The rearrangement joins TRBV2 to TRBJ1-2; D call uncertain. This clonotype was obtained from a young man in good health. The CDR3 DNA is TGTGCCAGCAGTCCCCCCGCTTTGGAGGGCTGGAACTATGGCTACACCTTC. It translates to CASSPPALEGWNYGYTF.